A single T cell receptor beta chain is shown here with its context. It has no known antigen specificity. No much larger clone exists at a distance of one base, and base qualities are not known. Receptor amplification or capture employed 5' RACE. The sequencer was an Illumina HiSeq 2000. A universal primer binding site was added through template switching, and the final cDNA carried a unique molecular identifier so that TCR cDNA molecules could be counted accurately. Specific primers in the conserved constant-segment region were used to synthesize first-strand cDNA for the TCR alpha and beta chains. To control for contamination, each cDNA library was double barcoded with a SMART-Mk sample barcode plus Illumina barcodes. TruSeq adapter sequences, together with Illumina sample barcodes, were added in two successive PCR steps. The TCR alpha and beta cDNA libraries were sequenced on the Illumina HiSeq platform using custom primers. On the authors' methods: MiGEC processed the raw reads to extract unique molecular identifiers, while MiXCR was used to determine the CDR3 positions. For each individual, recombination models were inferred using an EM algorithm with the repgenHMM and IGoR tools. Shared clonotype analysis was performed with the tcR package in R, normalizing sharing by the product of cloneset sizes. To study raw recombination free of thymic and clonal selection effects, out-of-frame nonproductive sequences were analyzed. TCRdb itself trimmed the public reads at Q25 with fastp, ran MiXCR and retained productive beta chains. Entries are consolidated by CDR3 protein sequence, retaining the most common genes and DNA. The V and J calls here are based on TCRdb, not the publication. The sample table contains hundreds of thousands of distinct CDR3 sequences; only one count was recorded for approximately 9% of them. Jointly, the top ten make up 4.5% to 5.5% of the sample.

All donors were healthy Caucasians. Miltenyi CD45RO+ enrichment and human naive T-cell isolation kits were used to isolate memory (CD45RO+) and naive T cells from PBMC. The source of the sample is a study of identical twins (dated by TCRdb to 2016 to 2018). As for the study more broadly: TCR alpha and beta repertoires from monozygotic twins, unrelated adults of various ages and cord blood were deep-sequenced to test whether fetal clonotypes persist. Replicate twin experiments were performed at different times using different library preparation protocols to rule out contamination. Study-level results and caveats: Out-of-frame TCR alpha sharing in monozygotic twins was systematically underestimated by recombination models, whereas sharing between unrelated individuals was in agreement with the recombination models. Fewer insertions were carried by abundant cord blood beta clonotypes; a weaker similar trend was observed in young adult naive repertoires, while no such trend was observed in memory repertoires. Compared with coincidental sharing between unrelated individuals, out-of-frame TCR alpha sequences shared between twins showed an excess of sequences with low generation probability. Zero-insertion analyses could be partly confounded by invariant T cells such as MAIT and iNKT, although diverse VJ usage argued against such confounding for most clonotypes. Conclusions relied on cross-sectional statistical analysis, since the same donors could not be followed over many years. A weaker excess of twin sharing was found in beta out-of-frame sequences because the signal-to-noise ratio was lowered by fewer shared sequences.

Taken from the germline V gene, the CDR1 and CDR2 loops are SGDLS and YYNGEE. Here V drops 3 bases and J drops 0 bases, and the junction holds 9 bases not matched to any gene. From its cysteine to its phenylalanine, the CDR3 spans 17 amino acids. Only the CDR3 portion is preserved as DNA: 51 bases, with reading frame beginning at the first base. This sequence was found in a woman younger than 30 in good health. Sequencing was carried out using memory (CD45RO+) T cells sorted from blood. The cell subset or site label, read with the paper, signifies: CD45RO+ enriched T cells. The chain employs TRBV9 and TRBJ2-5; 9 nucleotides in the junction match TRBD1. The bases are TGTGCCAGCAGCGCAGGACAGGGGTTAAGGTACCAAGAGACCCAGTACTTC. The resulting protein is CASSAGQGLRYQETQYF.